This T cell receptor (beta chain) derives from a study of blood T cell repertoires in COVID-19. Overall study: T cells, B-cell-depleted T cells, or PBMCs provided the cDNA or gDNA that served as material.

While infection was still active, Seattle patients were enrolled and then followed longitudinally. In the authors' methods: Reference gene primers were amplified, and this amplification served to estimate nucleated cell counts. The method was immunoSEQ multiplex PCR; TCRdb's version includes in-frame clones alone and lacks a portion of them. D and trimming come from the DNA, and the V and J calls and clone size come from that table. The profile shows some 200,000 clones, approximately 78% of them singletons. Sequencing was performed on peripheral blood. The receptor comes from a woman aged 70-85 years with COVID-19, enrolled during active disease.

Here the CDR3 reads CAIARQGVSGANVLTF. CDR3 DNA sequence: TGTGCCATAGCCAGGCAGGGGGTGTCTGGGGCCAACGTCCTGACTTTC. This rearrangement joins TRBV27 to TRBJ2-6, with 7 bases matching TRBD1. This CDR3 region has 16 residues. CDR1 is MNHEY, CDR2 SMNVEV, per germline (reference sequence). V dropped 10 bases and J dropped 1; count of bases not matched to a gene: 10.